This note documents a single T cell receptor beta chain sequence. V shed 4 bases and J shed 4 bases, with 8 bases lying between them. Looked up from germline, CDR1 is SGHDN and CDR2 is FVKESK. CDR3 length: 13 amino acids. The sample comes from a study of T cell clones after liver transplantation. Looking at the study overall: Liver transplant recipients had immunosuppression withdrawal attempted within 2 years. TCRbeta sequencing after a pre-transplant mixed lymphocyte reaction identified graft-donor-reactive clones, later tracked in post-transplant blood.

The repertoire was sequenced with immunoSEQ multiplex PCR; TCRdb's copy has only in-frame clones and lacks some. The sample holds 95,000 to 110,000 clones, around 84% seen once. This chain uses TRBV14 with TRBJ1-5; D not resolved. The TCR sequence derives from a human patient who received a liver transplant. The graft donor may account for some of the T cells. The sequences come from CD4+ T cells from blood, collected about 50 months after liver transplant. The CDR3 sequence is CASSRSMNQPQHF. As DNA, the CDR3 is TGTGCCAGCAGCCGATCGATGAATCAGCCCCAGCATTTT.